A selection of T cell receptor beta chains follows, all from one sample in a study of post-analysis software for immune sequencing data. TCRdb re-derived calls from the PCR reads in MiXCR, one entry per CDR3 protein. The top ten hold approximately 3% of the sample, which has 180,000 or so distinct CDR3 sequences, around 30% seen once. Input material: blood. Receptors originate from a girl between 2 and 17 years old with multiple sclerosis. The CDR3 runs from the conserved cysteine through the conserved F or W. D genes are given only for firm matches. Only some rows state a clone size, as once, few, many or a class for expanded clones.

length	V	size	D	J	CDR3	DNA
14	TRBV4-3	once	-	TRBJ2-7	CASSQSLDFAEQYF	TGCGCCAGCAGCCAATCCCTGGACTTCGCCGAGCAGTACTTC
14	TRBV18	-	TRBD1	TRBJ2-7	CASSQTGASYEQYF	TGTGCCAGCTCACAGACAGGGGCCTCCTACGAGCAGTACTTC
15	TRBV5-1	many	TRBD2	TRBJ2-7	CASSLDLAGTYEQYF	TGCGCCAGCAGCTTGGACCTAGCGGGGACCTACGAGCAGTACTTC
15	TRBV20-1	-	-	TRBJ2-3	CSARDPRGPTDTQYF	TGCAGTGCTAGAGATCCGCGGGGCCCCACAGATACGCAGTATTTT
15	TRBV5-1	many	TRBD2	TRBJ2-1	CASSDRTSGVNEQFF	TGCGCCAGCAGCGATCGGACTAGCGGAGTCAATGAGCAGTTCTTC
14	TRBV11-3	few	-	TRBJ2-7	CASSPASIGYEQYF	TGTGCCAGCAGCCCGGCCTCCATAGGCTACGAGCAGTACTTC
18	TRBV21-1	few	-	TRBJ1-2	CASSKADSRDNRPYGYTF	TGTGCCAGCAGCAAAGCCGATTCCCGGGACAATCGGCCCTATGGCTACACCTTC
17	TRBV5-6	few	-	TRBJ2-1	CASSKIRGLLRDNEQFF	TGTGCCAGCAGCAAGATCCGGGGACTCCTAAGGGACAATGAGCAGTTCTTC
16	TRBV5-1	few	-	TRBJ1-5	CASSPGHPSSNQPQHF	TGCGCCAGCAGCCCGGGACACCCTTCCAGCAATCAGCCCCAGCATTTT
12	TRBV6-6	many	-	TRBJ1-5	CAGGGGRQPQHF	TGTGCCGGAGGGGGTGGCCGTCAGCCCCAGCATTTT
17	TRBV15	-	TRBD2	TRBJ2-3	CATSRWGLAGNTDTQYF	TGTGCCACCAGCAGATGGGGACTAGCGGGGAACACAGATACGCAGTATTTT
13	TRBV2	many	-	TRBJ2-1	CASSEDLENEQFF	TGTGCCAGCAGTGAAGATCTCGAGAATGAGCAGTTCTTC